The present TCR beta chain was sequenced within a study of control samples from healthy donors and cancer patients. The CDR3 loop spans 15 amino acids. Germline V CDR1 and CDR2: SGHVS, FQNEAQ. The junction had 5 bases not matched to a gene; V was cut back by 0 bases and J by 4 bases. The data were produced by immunoSEQ multiplex PCR, yet TCRdb's version contains in-frame clones alone and is incomplete. Among roughly 130,000 clones listed, roughly 91% were seen once. This clonotype was obtained from a man aged 50-60 years with head and neck cancer. The chain is built from TRBV7-8 and TRBJ2-7; 8 nucleotides match TRBD2. What was sequenced was PBMCs. DNA for the CDR3: TGTGCCAGCAGCTTAGCGACGGGGGGGTCGTACGAGCAGTACTTC. This gives the protein CASSLATGGSYEQYF.